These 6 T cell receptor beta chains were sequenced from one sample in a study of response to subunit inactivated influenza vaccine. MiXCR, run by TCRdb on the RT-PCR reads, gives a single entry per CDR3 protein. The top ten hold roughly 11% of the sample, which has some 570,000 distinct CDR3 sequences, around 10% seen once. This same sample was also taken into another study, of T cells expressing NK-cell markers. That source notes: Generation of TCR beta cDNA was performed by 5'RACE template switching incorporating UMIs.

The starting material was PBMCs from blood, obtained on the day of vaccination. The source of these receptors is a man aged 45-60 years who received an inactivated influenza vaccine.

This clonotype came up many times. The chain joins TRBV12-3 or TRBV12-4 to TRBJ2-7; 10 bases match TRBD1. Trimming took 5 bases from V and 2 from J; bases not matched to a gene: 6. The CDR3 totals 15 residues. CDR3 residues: CASSPSGTGAYEQYF. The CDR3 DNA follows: TGTGCCAGCAGTCCCTCCGGGACAGGGGCCTACGAGCAGTACTTC.

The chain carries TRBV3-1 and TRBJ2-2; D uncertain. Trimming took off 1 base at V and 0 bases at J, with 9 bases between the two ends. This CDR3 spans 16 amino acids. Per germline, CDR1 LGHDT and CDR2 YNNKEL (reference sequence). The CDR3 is CASSQVWPANTGELFF. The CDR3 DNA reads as TGTGCCAGCAGCCAAGTCTGGCCAGCGAACACCGGGGAGCTGTTTTTT. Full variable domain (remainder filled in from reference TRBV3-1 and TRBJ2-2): DTAVSQTPKYLVTQMGNDKSIKCEQNLGHDTMYWYKQDSKKFLKIMFSYNNKELIINETVPNRFSPKSPDKAHLNLHINSLELGDSAVYFCASSQVWPANTGELFFGEGSRLTVL.

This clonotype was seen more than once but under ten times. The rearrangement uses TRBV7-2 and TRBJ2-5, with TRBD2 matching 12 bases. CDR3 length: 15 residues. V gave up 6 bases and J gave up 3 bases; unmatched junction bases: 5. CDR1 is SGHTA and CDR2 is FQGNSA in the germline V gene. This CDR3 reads CASRDLAGGKETQYF. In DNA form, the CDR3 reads TGTGCCAGCAGAGATCTAGCGGGGGGGAAAGAGACCCAGTACTTC.

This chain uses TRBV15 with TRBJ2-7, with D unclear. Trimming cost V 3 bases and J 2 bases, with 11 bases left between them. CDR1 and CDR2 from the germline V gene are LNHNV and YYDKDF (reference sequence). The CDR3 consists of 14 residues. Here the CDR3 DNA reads TGTGCCACCAGCAGCTGGGCCAAAACCTACGAGCAGTACTTC. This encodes CATSSWAKTYEQYF. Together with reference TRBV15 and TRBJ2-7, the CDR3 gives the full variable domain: DAMVIQNPRYQVTQFGKPVTLSCSQTLNHNVMYWYQQKSSQAPKLLFHYYDKDFNNEADTPDNFQSRRPNTSFCFLDIRSPGLGDTAMYLCATSSWAKTYEQYFGPGTRLTVT.

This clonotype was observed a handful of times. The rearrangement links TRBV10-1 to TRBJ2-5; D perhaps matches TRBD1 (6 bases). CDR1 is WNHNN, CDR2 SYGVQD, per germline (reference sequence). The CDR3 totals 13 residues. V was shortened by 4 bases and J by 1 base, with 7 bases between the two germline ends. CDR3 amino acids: CASSGDTQETQYF. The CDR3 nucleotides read TGCGCCAGCAGTGGGGACACCCAAGAGACCCAGTACTTC.

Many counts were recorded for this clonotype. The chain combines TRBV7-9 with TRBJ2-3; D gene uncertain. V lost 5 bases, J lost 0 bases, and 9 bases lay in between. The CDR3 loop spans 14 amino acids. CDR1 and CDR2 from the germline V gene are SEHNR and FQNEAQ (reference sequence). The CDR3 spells CASSPGFSTDTQYF. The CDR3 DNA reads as TGTGCCAGCAGCCCCGGTTTTAGCACAGATACGCAGTATTTT.